This paragraph covers one TCR beta chain sequence. Its specificity is not known. The CDR3 runs 14 residues. The germline V gene encodes CDR1 SGDLS and CDR2 YYNGEE. V shed 5 bases and J shed 4 bases, with 14 bases lying between them. The data were taken from a study of a mutant IDH1 vaccine in newly diagnosed glioma. The overall study: Visits designated V12 and V13 were conducted at weeks 35 and 47, respectively.

The time point was: week 35, safety follow-up. Each dose of the vaccine consisted of 300 ug of mutant IDH1 20-mer peptide, with topical imiquimod. Sequencing used immunoSEQ multiplex PCR; TCRdb keeps in-frame clones, though not all of them. Of some 71,000 clones listed, about 88% are singletons. The clonotype was recovered from a man under 40 with glioma. Sequencing used PBMCs, obtained from a glioma patient whose treatment included an IDH1 peptide vaccine. J is TRBJ2-3 and V is TRBV9; a possible D gene is TRBD2 (5 bases). CDR3 region: CASSTYDGADTQYF. The CDR3 DNA sequence: TGTGCCAGCAGTACATATGACGGGGCAGATACGCAGTATTTT.